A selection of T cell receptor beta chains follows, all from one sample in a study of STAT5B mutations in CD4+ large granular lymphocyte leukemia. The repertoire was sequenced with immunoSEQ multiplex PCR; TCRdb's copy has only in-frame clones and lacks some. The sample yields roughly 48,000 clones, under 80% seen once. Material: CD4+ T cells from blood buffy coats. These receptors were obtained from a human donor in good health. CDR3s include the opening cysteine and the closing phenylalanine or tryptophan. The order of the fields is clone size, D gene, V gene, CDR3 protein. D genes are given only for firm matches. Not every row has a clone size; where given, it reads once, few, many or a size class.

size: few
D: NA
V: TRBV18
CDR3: CASSPRTDEKLFF

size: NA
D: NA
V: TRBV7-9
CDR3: CASSLEWVYNQPQHF

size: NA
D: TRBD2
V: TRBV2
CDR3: CASSLRLAGGTYETQYF

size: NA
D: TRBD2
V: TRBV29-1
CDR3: CSVTSTSGAGTGELFF

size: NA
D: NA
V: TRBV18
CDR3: CASSPPGKETQYF

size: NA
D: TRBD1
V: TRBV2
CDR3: CASKRDSSYNEQFF

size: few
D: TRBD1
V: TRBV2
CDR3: CASSGDRVEPQHF

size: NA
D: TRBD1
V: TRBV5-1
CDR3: CASSLDPDRADTGELFF

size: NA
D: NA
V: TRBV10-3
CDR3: CAISERFQETQYF

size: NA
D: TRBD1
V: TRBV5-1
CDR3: CASSSTGEGRGYTF

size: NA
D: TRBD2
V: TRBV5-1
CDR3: CASSPGLAISSGANVLTF

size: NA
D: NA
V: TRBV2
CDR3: CASSETADGYTF

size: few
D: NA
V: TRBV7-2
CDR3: CASSLDTGELFF

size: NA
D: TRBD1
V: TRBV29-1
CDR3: CSVEGQGGYGYTF

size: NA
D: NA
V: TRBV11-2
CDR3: CASSTFRGRGDTQYF

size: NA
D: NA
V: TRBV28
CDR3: CASSLPGQGDSPLHF

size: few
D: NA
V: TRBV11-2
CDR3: CASSSTGFPSYNSPLHF

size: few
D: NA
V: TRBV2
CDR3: CASSERQENTEAFF